This T cell receptor beta chain was sequenced in a study of OX40 agonist ivuxolimab in advanced cancers. Study overall: Ivuxolimab, an agonist antibody against OX40 (CD134), was given to patients. Findings and limits, study-wide: Blood T cells, both CD4+ and CD8+, expanded clonally by week 6 at 0.1 to 3.0 mg/kg. Also showing low normalized T-cell clonal expansion were some of the nonresponders.

Produced via immunoSEQ multiplex PCR; TCRdb's table is partial and in-frame only. Of about 68,000 clones listed, over 80% are singletons. A remark on this clone: What it binds is not known.

The CDR3 has 13 residues. V dropped 4 bases and J dropped 2 bases, with 9 bases sitting between them. Germline-derived CDR1 and CDR2 are MNHEY and SVGAGI. This sample comprised CD4+ or CD8+ T cells sorted from blood, obtained in a trial of the OX40 agonist ivuxolimab. The TCR originated in an adult with an advanced solid tumor such as melanoma, head and neck, liver or kidney cancer. J is TRBJ2-7 and V is TRBV6-5; possible D gene TRBD1, 5 bases. Here the CDR3 reads CASSWGQPYEQYF. The CDR3, as DNA: TGTGCCAGCAGTTGGGGCCAGCCCTACGAGCAGTACTTC.